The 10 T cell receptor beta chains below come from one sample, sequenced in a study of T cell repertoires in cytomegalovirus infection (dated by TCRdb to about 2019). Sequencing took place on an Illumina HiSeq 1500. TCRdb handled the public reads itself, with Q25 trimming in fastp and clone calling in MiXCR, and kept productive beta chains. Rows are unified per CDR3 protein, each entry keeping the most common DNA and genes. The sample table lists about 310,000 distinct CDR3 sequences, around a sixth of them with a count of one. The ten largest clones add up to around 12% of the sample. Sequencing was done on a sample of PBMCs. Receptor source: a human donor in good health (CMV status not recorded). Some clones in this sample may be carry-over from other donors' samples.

This CDR3 reads CASSQEKIAGFTDTQYF. DNA for the CDR3: TGTGCCAGCAGCCAAGAGAAGATAGCGGGATTCACAGATACGCAGTATTTT. The chain carries TRBV3-1 and TRBJ2-3, with TRBD2 matching over 8 bases. Trimming took 0 bases from V and 2 from J; bases not matched to a gene: 7. CDR3 length: 17 residues. Germline V gene lookup returns CDR1 LGHDT and CDR2 YNNKEL (reference sequence).

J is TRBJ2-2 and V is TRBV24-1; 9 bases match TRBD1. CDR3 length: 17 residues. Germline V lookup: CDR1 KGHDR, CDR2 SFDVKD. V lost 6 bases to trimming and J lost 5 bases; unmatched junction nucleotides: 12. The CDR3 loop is CATSQTGQGFVTGELFF. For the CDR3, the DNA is TGTGCCACCAGTCAAACGGGACAGGGATTTGTAACCGGGGAGCTGTTTTTT.

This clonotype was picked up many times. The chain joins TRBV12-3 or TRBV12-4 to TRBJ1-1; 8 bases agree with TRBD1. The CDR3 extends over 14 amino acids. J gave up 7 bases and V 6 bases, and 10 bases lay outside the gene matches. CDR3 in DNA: TGTGCCAGCAGAGGACAAGGGACAGGCCATGAAGCTTTCTTT. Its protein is CASRGQGTGHEAFF.

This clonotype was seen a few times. The CDR3 DNA reads TGTGCCAGCGGAGGGATCACCGGGGAGCTGTTTTTT. This sequence encodes CASGGITGELFF. V is TRBV6-5 and J is TRBJ2-2, with D possibly matching TRBD2 (6 bases). V lost 8 bases, J lost 4 bases, and 8 bases lay in between. This CDR3 comprises 12 residues. Germline lookup yields CDR1 MNHEY and CDR2 SVGAGI.

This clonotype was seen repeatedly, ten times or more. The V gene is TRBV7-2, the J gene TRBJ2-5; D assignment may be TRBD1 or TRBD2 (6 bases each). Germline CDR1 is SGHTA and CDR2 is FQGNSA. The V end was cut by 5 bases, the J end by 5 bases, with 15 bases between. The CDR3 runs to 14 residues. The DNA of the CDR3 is TGTGCCAGCAGCCAACAGGGAGGTACGGAGACCCAGTACTTC. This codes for CASSQQGGTETQYF. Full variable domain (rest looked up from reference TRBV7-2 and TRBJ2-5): GAGVSQSPSNKVTEKGKDVELRCDPISGHTALYWYRQSLGQGLEFLIYFQGNSAPDKSGLPSDRFSAERTGGSVSTLTIQRTQQEDSAVYLCASSQQGGTETQYFGPGTRLLVL.

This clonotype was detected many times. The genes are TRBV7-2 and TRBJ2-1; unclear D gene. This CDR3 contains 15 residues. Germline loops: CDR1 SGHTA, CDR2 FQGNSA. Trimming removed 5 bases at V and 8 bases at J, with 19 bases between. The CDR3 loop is CASSARWAPPHEQFF. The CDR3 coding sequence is TGTGCCAGCAGCGCCAGATGGGCCCCCCCGCATGAGCAGTTCTTC.

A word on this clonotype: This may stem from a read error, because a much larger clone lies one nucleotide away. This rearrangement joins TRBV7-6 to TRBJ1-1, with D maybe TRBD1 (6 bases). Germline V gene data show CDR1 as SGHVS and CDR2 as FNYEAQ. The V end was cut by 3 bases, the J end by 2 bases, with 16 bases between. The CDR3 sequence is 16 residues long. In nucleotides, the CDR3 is TGTGCCAGCAGCTTGGTCGAGGAACAGGGTAACACTGAAGCTTTCTTT. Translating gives CASSLVEEQGNTEAFF.

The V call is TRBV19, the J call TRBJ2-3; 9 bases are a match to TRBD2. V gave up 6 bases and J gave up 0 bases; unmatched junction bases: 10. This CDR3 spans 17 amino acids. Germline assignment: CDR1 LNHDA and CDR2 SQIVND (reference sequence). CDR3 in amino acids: CASSPQRGESSTDTQYF. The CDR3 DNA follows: TGTGCCAGTAGCCCCCAGCGGGGGGAATCTAGCACAGATACGCAGTATTTT.

In DNA, the CDR3 is TGCAGCGTTGAAGATCCCGACAGGGCGACCTACAATGAGCAGTTCTTC. Amino acid sequence: CSVEDPDRATYNEQFF. The V gene is TRBV29-1, the J gene TRBJ2-1; 7 bases are shared with TRBD1. With 0 bases clipped from V and 2 bases from J, the junction kept 7 bases outside the gene matches. The germline gives CDR1 SQVTM, CDR2 ANQGSEA. The CDR3 runs 16 residues.

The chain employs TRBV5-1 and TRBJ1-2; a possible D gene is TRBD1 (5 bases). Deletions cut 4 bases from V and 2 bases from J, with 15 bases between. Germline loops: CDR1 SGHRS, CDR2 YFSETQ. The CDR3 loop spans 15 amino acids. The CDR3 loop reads CASSRGSGENYGYTF. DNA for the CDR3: TGCGCCAGCAGCCGAGGTTCGGGGGAGAACTATGGCTACACCTTC.